Below, 27 T cell receptor beta chains from the same sample are listed, as sequenced in a study of blood T cells in healthy people across ages. PCR was performed a second time for about 7 to 11 cycles using a sample-barcoded 5' primer and a J-beta primer mix. TCRdb processed the 5' RACE reads anew with MiXCR; each CDR3 protein has one entry. The sample has about a million distinct CDR3 sequences, about two fifths seen once. Specimen: blood. These receptor sequences come from a man aged 18 to 29 in good health.

The chain employs TRBV6-5 and TRBJ2-2; weak D call: TRBD2 (6 bases). CDR1 and CDR2 (germline): MNHEY, SVGAGI. Trimming pared 7 bases from V and 4 bases from J, leaving 16 bases between. The CDR3 extends over 15 amino acids. Here the CDR3 DNA reads TGTGCCAGCAAATTAGGGTCCGGGGGCACCGGGGAGCTGTTTTTT. The encoded protein is CASKLGSGGTGELFF.

This clonotype showed up just a few times. The chain is built from TRBV2 and TRBJ1-1; TRBD1 agrees at 9 bases. The CDR3 spans 16 residues. Germline V lookup: CDR1 SNHLY, CDR2 FYNNEI. Trimming cost V 1 base and J 1 base; bases outside gene matches: 4. CDR3 in DNA: TGTGCCAGCAGTGAAGATGGGACAGGGTCGAACACTGAAGCTTTCTTT. Its protein is CASSEDGTGSNTEAFF.

For the CDR3, the DNA is TGTGCCAGCGCACCAACCCTTACCTACACTGAAGCTTTCTTT. Its translation is CASAPTLTYTEAFF. This chain uses TRBV9 with TRBJ1-1; D remains unclear. Germline CDR1 SGDLS, CDR2 YYNGEE. The CDR3 runs to 14 residues. Trimming stripped 7 bases from V and 3 bases from J, with 16 bases between.

The genes are TRBV6-6 and TRBJ2-2; 7 bases fit TRBD2. V gave up 8 bases and J gave up 3 bases; unmatched junction bases: 3. CDR1 and CDR2 from the germline V gene are MNHNY and SVGAGI (reference sequence). This CDR3 comprises 13 residues. CDR3 in DNA: TGTGCCAGCGCGGGGGACTACACCGGGGAGCTGTTTTTT. Translation: CASAGDYTGELFF.

Only a few counts were recorded for this clonotype. This sequence joins TRBV7-2 and TRBJ2-1; 11 bases fit TRBD1. Germline assignment: CDR1 SGHTA and CDR2 FQGNSA. Trimming at V came to 1 base and at J to 4 bases, leaving 6 bases not matched to a gene. This CDR3 region has 17 residues. The CDR3, as DNA: TGTGCCAGCAGCTTAGGGACAGGGGGCATCCGTTACAATGAGCAGTTCTTC. Translating it yields CASSLGTGGIRYNEQFF. The complete variable domain, with remaining parts taken from reference TRBV7-2 and TRBJ2-1, reads GAGVSQSPSNKVTEKGKDVELRCDPISGHTALYWYRQSLGQGLEFLIYFQGNSAPDKSGLPSDRFSAERTGGSVSTLTIQRTQQEDSAVYLCASSLGTGGIRYNEQFFGPGTRLTVL.

A remark on this clonotype: The junction departs from the called germline gene at one end, perhaps through a read error. The V and J genes are TRBV4-1 and TRBJ2-1, with TRBD1 matching over 8 bases. CDR1 MGHRA and CDR2 YSYEKL come from the germline V gene. The CDR3 is 15 residues long. The CDR3 region has the DNA TGCGCCAGCAGCCAAGTTTACTACAGGGGGAATGATCAGTTCTTC. The encoded protein is CASSQVYYRGNDQFF.

The V call is TRBV20-1, the J call TRBJ2-3, with 10 nucleotides matching TRBD2. V lost 5 bases, J lost 0 bases, and 8 bases stayed unmatched. The length of the CDR3 is 16 residues. Germline V gives CDR1 DFQATT, CDR2 SNEGSKA (reference sequence). CDR3 nucleotide sequence: TGCAGTGCTTTACCCTTAGCGGGGGGTAGCACAGATACGCAGTATTTT. Its protein product is CSALPLAGGSTDTQYF.

This clonotype has ten or more counts. An end of the junction does not agree with germline; a read error may underlie this. This chain joins TRBV5-1 and TRBJ2-4; either TRBD1 or TRBD2 may fit D (6 bases each). The CDR3 totals 15 residues. Germline lookup yields CDR1 SGHRS and CDR2 YFSETQ. CDR3 region: CASSLGGTAKNIQYF. DNA for the CDR3: TGTGCCAGCAGCTTAGGGGGGACAGCCAAAAACATTCAGTACTTC. Filled out from reference TRBV5-1 and TRBJ2-4, the complete variable domain reads KAGVTQTPRYLIKTRGQQVTLSCSPISGHRSVSWYQQTPGQGLQFLFEYFSETQRNKGNFPGRFSGRQFSNSRSEMNVSTLELGDSALYLCASSLGGTAKNIQYFGAGTRLSVL.

This chain joins TRBV7-3 and TRBJ2-3, with a tentative D call TRBD2 (6 bases). Trimming removed 5 bases from V and 6 bases from J, with 15 bases in between. Germline values: CDR1 SGHTA, CDR2 FQGTGA. The length of the CDR3 is 14 residues. CDR3 DNA: TGTGCCAGCAGCCCTACCCCGGGAGAGGATACGCAGTATTTT. Protein: CASSPTPGEDTQYF.

The rearrangement links TRBV24-1 to TRBJ1-2, with D possibly matching TRBD1 (6 bases). CDR1 and CDR2 (germline): KGHDR, SFDVKD. CDR3 size: 14 residues. V was clipped by 0 bases and J by 5 bases, with 9 bases between them. The DNA of the CDR3 is TGTGCCACCAGTGATTTGCAACAGGGTTATGGCTACACCTTC. Its protein product is CATSDLQQGYGYTF.

The chain is built from TRBV7-8 and TRBJ2-3; D not certain. Deletions cut 5 bases from V and 1 base from J, with 10 bases between. The CDR3 runs to 14 residues. CDR1 and CDR2 (germline): SGHVS, FQNEAQ. The CDR3 sequence is CASSQASRTDTQYF. The CDR3 DNA reads TGTGCCAGCAGCCAAGCGTCTCGCACAGATACGCAGTATTTT.

This rearrangement joins TRBV6-5 to TRBJ2-1; possible D gene TRBD2, 6 bases. CDR1 MNHEY and CDR2 SVGAGI come from the germline V gene. Trimming pared 5 bases from V and 0 bases from J, leaving 14 bases between. The CDR3 sequence is 16 residues long. The CDR3 sequence: CASSPPGGVSYNEQFF. CDR3 nucleotide sequence: TGTGCCAGCAGTCCCCCCGGGGGAGTCTCCTACAATGAGCAGTTCTTC.

The chain couples TRBV5-1 to TRBJ1-1, with 8 bases fitting TRBD1. V was clipped by 3 bases and J by 5 bases; unmatched bases: 9. Germline V gene data show CDR1 as SGHRS and CDR2 as YFSETQ. The CDR3 loop spans 15 amino acids. CDR3 bases: TGCGCCAGCAGCTGGACAGGGTCGGCGGGAACTGAAGCTTTCTTT. Translation: CASSWTGSAGTEAFF.

This clonotype was counted a few times. The chain joins TRBV7-2 to TRBJ1-5; D might be TRBD1 (5 bases). V was shortened by 1 base and J by 1 base, with 11 bases between the two germline ends. This CDR3 is 16 amino acids long. The germline V gene has CDR1 SGHTA and CDR2 FQGNSA. The CDR3 DNA reads TGTGCCAGCAGCTTAGGGGACTGGGGGAGCAATCAGCCCCAGCATTTT. Protein product: CASSLGDWGSNQPQHF.

V usage is TRBV27 and J usage is TRBJ2-1, with D possibly being TRBD1 (6 bases). This CDR3 contains 14 residues. V lost 5 bases and J 7 bases, leaving 15 bases between the germline ends. Germline V gives CDR1 MNHEY, CDR2 SMNVEV (reference sequence). The CDR3 sequence is CASSRARTGNEQFF. DNA for the CDR3: TGTGCCAGCAGTCGCGCGAGAACAGGGAATGAGCAGTTCTTC.

This clonotype was seen only a few times. The chain employs TRBV7-9 and TRBJ1-1; D uncertain. Deletions cut 7 bases from V and 1 base from J, with 19 bases between. This CDR3 spans 16 amino acids. CDR1 is SEHNR and CDR2 is FQNEAQ in the germline V gene (reference sequence). CDR3 sequence (DNA): TGTGCCAGCACGCTTTATATGGGGATATCGAACACTGAAGCTTTCTTT. Its protein product is CASTLYMGISNTEAFF.

The CDR3 protein is CAWSAGSGGNSYNEQFF. The CDR3 bases are TGTGCCTGGAGTGCGGGTAGCGGGGGGAACTCCTACAATGAGCAGTTCTTC. This sequence joins TRBV30 and TRBJ2-1; TRBD2 matches 10 bases. With V trimmed by 1 base and J by 0 bases, 6 bases remained unmatched. Germline CDR1 is GTSNPN and CDR2 is SVGIG (reference sequence). The CDR3 totals 17 residues.

The chain links TRBV27 to TRBJ2-7; TRBD1 agrees at 8 bases. Germline assignment: CDR1 MNHEY and CDR2 SMNVEV (reference sequence). The CDR3 runs 13 residues. The junction had 8 bases not matched to a gene; V was cut back by 6 bases and J by 7 bases. The CDR3 bases are TGTGCCAGCAGGAGCCAGGGGGCGGGAGAGCAGTACTTC. As protein: CASRSQGAGEQYF.

The chain links TRBV10-3 to TRBJ1-4; maybe TRBD1 (6 bases). The length of the CDR3 is 17 residues. Deletions cut 2 bases from V and 0 bases from J, with 13 bases between. Per germline, CDR1 ENHRY and CDR2 SYGVKD. The CDR3 here is CAISEGQSGATNEKLFF. In DNA form, the CDR3 reads TGTGCCATCAGTGAGGGACAGTCAGGCGCAACTAATGAAAAACTGTTTTTT.

The V gene is TRBV13, the J gene TRBJ1-2, with a weak D call TRBD1 (5 bases). This CDR3 comprises 16 residues. Trimming took 0 bases from V and 1 from J, leaving 12 bases between them. Germline V gives CDR1 PRHDT, CDR2 FYEKMQ (reference sequence). The CDR3 sequence: CASSLGRTGHNYGYTF. The CDR3 coding sequence is TGTGCCAGCAGCTTAGGCCGTACAGGTCATAACTATGGCTACACCTTC.

This clonotype is a singleton in its sample. This chain uses TRBV12-5 with TRBJ1-1; the D gene is possibly TRBD1 (5 bases). V shed 0 bases and J shed 1 base, with 12 bases lying between them. The germline V gene encodes CDR1 LGHNT and CDR2 FRNRAP. This CDR3 is built from 16 residues. DNA of the CDR3: TGTGCTAGTGGTTTGGTTAAAGGGGCGGGGAACACTGAAGCTTTCTTT. Residues: CASGLVKGAGNTEAFF.

The CDR3 region is CASSKDREAWRNQPQHF. CDR3 nucleotides: TGTGCCAGCAGCAAGGACAGGGAGGCCTGGCGCAATCAGCCCCAGCATTTT. This chain connects TRBV6-1 to TRBJ1-5, with TRBD1 matching over 8 bases. V was clipped by 6 bases and J by 2 bases; unmatched bases: 12. The CDR3 consists of 17 residues. Germline-derived CDR1 and CDR2 are MNHNS and SASEGT.

This clonotype came up a few times. The chain carries TRBV6-1 and TRBJ2-5, with TRBD1 matching over 10 bases. The V segment lost 8 bases and the J segment 2 bases; nucleotides outside the gene matches: 2. This CDR3 spans 13 amino acids. Per germline, CDR1 MNHNS and CDR2 SASEGT. Here the CDR3 reads CASGTGAQETQYF. In nucleotides, the CDR3 is TGTGCCAGCGGGACAGGGGCACAAGAGACCCAGTACTTC.

J is TRBJ1-4 and V is TRBV30; no clear D gene. The V end lost 2 bases, the J end lost 5 bases, and 12 bases lay between the germline ends. CDR1 is GTSNPN and CDR2 is SVGIG in the germline V gene (reference sequence). There are 14 residues in the CDR3. The CDR3 coding sequence is TGTGCCTGGAGTAAAGCACAAAGGAATGAAAAACTGTTTTTT. This sequence encodes CAWSKAQRNEKLFF.

This chain connects TRBV14 to TRBJ1-2, with a possible D match to TRBD1 (5 bases). Trimming removed 4 bases at V and 5 bases at J, with 11 bases between. This CDR3 is 13 amino acids long. Germline V lookup: CDR1 SGHDN, CDR2 FVKESK. The CDR3, as DNA: TGTGCCAGCAGCCGGGGGTCTTGGTATGGCTACACCTTC. Translating it yields CASSRGSWYGYTF. Full variable domain (rest looked up from reference TRBV14 and TRBJ1-2): EAGVTQFPSHSVIEKGQTVTLRCDPISGHDNLYWYRRVMGKEIKFLLHFVKESKQDESGMPNNRFLAERTGGTYSTLKVQPAELEDSGVYFCASSRGSWYGYTFGSGTRLTVV.

The chain couples TRBV12-3 or TRBV12-4 to TRBJ1-3; TRBD1 is a possible D gene (5 bases). This CDR3 region has 14 residues. V was cut by 6 bases and J by 0 bases, with 9 bases left in between. The CDR3, as DNA: TGTGCCAGCAGGGGGGTGGTCTCTGGAAACACCATATATTTT. This sequence encodes CASRGVVSGNTIYF.

V gene TRBV2 combines with J gene TRBJ2-5, with no clear D. The CDR3 has 13 amino acids. The V end lost 2 bases, the J end lost 4 bases, and 8 bases lay between the germline ends. From germline, CDR1 is SNHLY and CDR2 FYNNEI. Written as DNA, the CDR3 is TGTGCCAGCAGTGAACTCCTGGGAGAGACCCAGTACTTC. This sequence encodes CASSELLGETQYF.